The 30 T cell receptor beta chains given below trace back to one sample, sequenced in a study of OX40 agonist ivuxolimab in advanced cancers. TCRdb's copy holds only in-frame clones and misses some; the assay was immunoSEQ multiplex PCR. This sample carries 12,000 to 15,000 clones, approximately 87% of them seen once, and the ten largest clones take 5.5% to 8%. The sequencing here drew on CD4+ or CD8+ T cells sorted from blood, taken in a trial of the OX40 agonist ivuxolimab. Receptor source: an adult with an advanced solid tumor such as melanoma, head and neck, liver or kidney cancer.

This chain uses TRBV30 with TRBJ1-4; a weak D match, TRBD1 (5 bases). Germline lookup yields CDR1 GTSNPN and CDR2 SVGIG (reference sequence). This CDR3 region has 16 residues. V shed 1 base and J shed 0 bases, with 12 bases lying between them. The CDR3 protein is CAWSGRQLSTNEKLFF. The CDR3 DNA is TGTGCCTGGAGTGGGAGACAGTTATCAACTAATGAAAAACTGTTTTTT.

The J gene is TRBJ1-2, the V gene TRBV19; D not certain. Germline assignment: CDR1 LNHDA and CDR2 SQIVND (reference sequence). This CDR3 has 14 residues. The CDR3: CASGGDPLNYGYTF. The CDR3 coding sequence is TGTGCTAGCGGAGGAGACCCTCTAAACTATGGCTACACCTTC.

J is TRBJ1-6 and V is TRBV5-5; 10 nucleotides agree with TRBD1. V lost 2 bases to trimming and J lost 9 bases; unmatched junction nucleotides: 2. Germline V gene lookup returns CDR1 SGHKS and CDR2 YYEKEE (reference sequence). CDR3 length: 14 amino acids. CDR3 in DNA: TGTGCCAGCAGCTTTGACAGGGGGCGTTCACCCCTCCACTTT. The encoded protein is CASSFDRGRSPLHF.

The chain combines TRBV6-6 with TRBJ1-5; no reliable D call. Germline CDR1 MNHNY, CDR2 SVGAGI (reference sequence). The CDR3 has 13 amino acids. Trimming removed 6 bases at V and 6 bases at J, with 12 bases between. This chain's CDR3 is CASSSGVGQPQHF. The CDR3 DNA is TGTGCCAGCAGCTCCGGGGTTGGTCAGCCCCAGCATTTT.

The chain has TRBV5-1 and TRBJ2-4; perhaps TRBD2 as D (6 bases). CDR3 length: 14 residues. CDR1 and CDR2 (germline): SGHRS, YFSETQ. The V gene lost 0 bases and the J gene lost 8 bases, with 12 bases spanning the gap. CDR3 region: CASSLEAGRHIQYF. The CDR3 nucleotides read TGCGCCAGCAGCTTGGAGGCAGGGAGGCACATTCAGTACTTC.

The chain is built from TRBV6-1 and TRBJ2-7; weak D call: TRBD2 (5 bases). The CDR3 length is 15 residues. Germline V gene sequence: CDR1 MNHNS, CDR2 SASEGT. Trimming shortened V by 1 base and J by 2 bases, and 12 bases separated the two germline ends. CDR3 nucleotides: TGTGCCAGCAGTGAAGTCTGGTCCGGGGCCTACGAGCAGTACTTC. This sequence encodes CASSEVWSGAYEQYF.

This clone was seen once. For the CDR3, the DNA is TGTGCCAGCTCCTCGCGCGGGGGTAGCGGGGTTTACAATGAGCAGTTCTTC. This encodes CASSSRGGSGVYNEQFF. The rearrangement links TRBV9 to TRBJ2-1, with 8 bases that match TRBD2. The V and J ends lost 7 bases and 4 bases, in that order; junction bases with no gene match: 16. There are 17 residues in the CDR3. Germline CDR1 SGDLS, CDR2 YYNGEE.

This clone was detected once. This chain links TRBV4-1 with TRBJ2-1; TRBD2 agrees at 12 bases. Trimming removed 3 bases from V and 10 bases from J; junction bases left unmatched: 7. Germline V gene data show CDR1 as MGHRA and CDR2 as YSYEKL. The CDR3 contains 15 residues. Here the CDR3 reads CASSHLGLAGREQFF. For the CDR3, the DNA is TGCGCCAGCAGCCATCTAGGACTAGCGGGGAGGGAGCAGTTCTTC.

The J gene is TRBJ1-4, the V gene TRBV7-8; 7 positions match TRBD1. There are 14 residues in the CDR3. Trimming removed 5 bases from V and 8 bases from J; junction bases left unmatched: 8. Per the germline V gene, CDR1 is SGHVS and CDR2 is FQNEAQ. The CDR3, as DNA: TGTGCCAGCAGCAACAGACAGGGTATCGAAAAACTGTTTTTT. It is translated as CASSNRQGIEKLFF.

The V call is TRBV19, the J call TRBJ1-1; D is unclear. Trimming cost V 7 bases and J 11 bases, with 14 bases left between them. Germline CDR1 and CDR2: LNHDA and SQIVND (reference sequence). The length of the CDR3 is 11 residues. The CDR3 loop is CASTGFLGAFF. The CDR3 DNA follows: TGTGCCAGTACCGGTTTTCTAGGGGCTTTCTTT.

This clone has just a few counts. V and J are TRBV4-3 and TRBJ1-1; D is undetermined. CDR1 LGHNA and CDR2 YSLEER come from the germline V gene. Trimming took 1 base from V and 0 from J, leaving 3 bases between them. The length of the CDR3 is 13 residues. This CDR3 is CASSQVLNTEAFF. In DNA, the CDR3 is TGCGCCAGCAGCCAAGTGCTGAACACTGAAGCTTTCTTT.

The J gene is TRBJ2-5, the V gene TRBV6-5, with 7 bases lining up with TRBD1. The CDR3 runs to 15 residues. Per the germline V gene, CDR1 is MNHEY and CDR2 is SVGAGI. The trim removed 4 bases at V and 2 bases at J, leaving 7 bases unmatched. The CDR3, as DNA: TGTGCCAGCAGTTTAAACCGGGACAGTCAAGAGACCCAGTACTTC. Protein: CASSLNRDSQETQYF.

V gene TRBV7-9 combines with J gene TRBJ2-7; 8 bases are shared with TRBD1. J was trimmed by 5 bases and V by 5 bases; bases with no gene match: 2. Germline CDR1 is SEHNR and CDR2 is FQNEAQ (reference sequence). The CDR3 covers 12 residues. The CDR3 reads CASSETGDEQYF. CDR3 bases: TGTGCCAGCAGCGAGACAGGGGACGAGCAGTACTTC.

V usage is TRBV19 and J usage is TRBJ1-1, with a weak D call TRBD1 (6 bases). The CDR3 loop spans 16 amino acids. Trimming took 4 bases from V and 0 from J, leaving 15 bases between them. Germline V gene lookup returns CDR1 LNHDA and CDR2 SQIVND (reference sequence). The chain's CDR3 is CASSKGGVRVNTEAFF. The CDR3 DNA follows: TGTGCCAGTAGTAAGGGGGGGGTCAGAGTGAACACTGAAGCTTTCTTT.

V usage is TRBV6-5 and J usage is TRBJ2-7; the D gene is possibly TRBD1 (5 bases). Germline-derived CDR1 and CDR2 are MNHEY and SVGAGI. V dropped 0 bases and J dropped 3 bases, with 15 bases sitting between them. The CDR3 runs to 16 residues. The CDR3 DNA reads TGTGCCAGCAGTTACTCCGGTGGGGCTAGGGACTACGAGCAGTACTTC. Translation gives CASSYSGGARDYEQYF.

V gene TRBV29-1 combines with J gene TRBJ2-3, with no clear D. With 1 base removed from V and 2 bases from J, the gap between germline ends came to 10 bases. Germline-derived CDR1 and CDR2 are SQVTM and ANQGSEA. The CDR3 loop spans 14 amino acids. CDR3 sequence (DNA): TGCAGCGTTGAAGGAGGTGGGAACACAGATACGCAGTATTTT. This codes for CSVEGGGNTDTQYF.

V usage is TRBV5-8 and J usage is TRBJ2-2; the match to TRBD1 covers 8 bases. This CDR3 contains 13 residues. In germline, CDR1 is SGHTS, CDR2 YDEGEE. Unmatched junction bases numbered 1, after V lost 4 bases and J lost 5 bases. The chain's CDR3 is CASSRDRTGELFF. The CDR3 DNA is TGTGCCAGCAGCAGGGACAGGACCGGGGAGCTGTTTTTT.

The V gene is TRBV21-1, the J gene TRBJ2-7. TRBV21-1 is marked as a pseudogene. The CDR3 is 15 residues long. CDR3 amino acids: CASSKVGGTSYEQYF. The CDR3 DNA reads TGTGCCAGCAGCAAAGTAGGTGGAACAAGCTACGAGCAGTACTTC.

The chain joins TRBV9 to TRBJ1-4, with D hard to call. This CDR3 has 13 amino acids. Between the trimmed V and J ends, which lost 4 bases and 8 bases, there was a span of 12 bases. Germline assignment: CDR1 SGDLS and CDR2 YYNGEE. The CDR3 loop is CASSLDLEEKLFF. DNA for the CDR3: TGTGCCAGCAGCCTCGACTTGGAAGAAAAACTGTTTTTT.

This chain joins TRBV2 and TRBJ2-2, with TRBD2 as a possible D gene (7 bases). The germline gives CDR1 SNHLY, CDR2 FYNNEI. The ends were cut back, 5 bases at V and 0 bases at J, with 13 bases in the middle. This CDR3 spans 16 amino acids. CDR3 sequence reads: CASSQTGGSNTGELFF. The DNA for the CDR3 is TGTGCCAGCAGTCAAACGGGGGGCTCGAACACCGGGGAGCTGTTTTTT.

This clone was detected once. The V gene is TRBV5-1, the J gene TRBJ2-1; TRBD2 matches 9 bases. The CDR3 totals 15 residues. Germline assignment: CDR1 SGHRS and CDR2 YFSETQ. Germline trimming cut 2 bases from V and 6 bases from J; bases unmatched to any gene: 6. CDR3 in DNA: TGCGCCAGCAGCTTATCCGGGACTAGCACCAATGAGCAGTTCTTC. Protein sequence: CASSLSGTSTNEQFF.

The V call is TRBV4-3, the J call TRBJ1-4; D is unresolved. The CDR3 covers 15 residues. V was pared by 0 bases and J by 8 bases, with 13 bases between. Germline CDR1 reads LGHNA; CDR2 reads YSLEER. Written as DNA, the CDR3 is TGCGCCAGCAGCCAAGATAGAGGGCTTTTAGAAAAACTGTTTTTT. Translating gives CASSQDRGLLEKLFF.

This chain links TRBV10-3 with TRBJ1-1; D remains ambiguous. This CDR3 contains 15 residues. V lost 6 bases and J lost 0, with 14 bases in between. Germline V gives CDR1 ENHRY, CDR2 SYGVKD. The CDR3 reads CAIRGRDWVNTEAFF. CDR3 DNA: TGTGCCATCAGGGGCCGGGATTGGGTGAACACTGAAGCTTTCTTT.

The chain employs TRBV13 and TRBJ2-3; 8 bases line up with TRBD1. The V segment lost 0 bases and the J segment 4 bases; nucleotides outside the gene matches: 18. This CDR3 has 20 amino acids. Germline lookup yields CDR1 PRHDT and CDR2 FYEKMQ (reference sequence). As DNA, the CDR3 is TGTGCCAGCAGCTTAGGCCGATATAGCTTCGGACAGGGTTACTCAGATACGCAGTATTTT. Translation gives CASSLGRYSFGQGYSDTQYF.

This clone was seen more than once but under ten times. This chain uses TRBV4-1 with TRBJ1-3, with D uncertain. The length of the CDR3 is 18 residues. From germline, CDR1 is MGHRA and CDR2 YSYEKL. The V and J ends lost 2 bases and 0 bases respectively, with 17 bases between them. DNA for the CDR3: TGCGCCAGCAGCCAAACCCCTTTCGGACGGGTCTCTGGAAACACCATATATTTT. Encoded protein: CASSQTPFGRVSGNTIYF.

This clone came up a few times. The chain combines TRBV18 with TRBJ2-1; a weak D match, TRBD1 (6 bases). This CDR3 region has 14 residues. With 4 bases removed from V and 9 bases from J, the gap between germline ends came to 16 bases. Germline-derived CDR1 and CDR2 are KGHSH and LQKENI. DNA of the CDR3: TGTGCCAGCTCACGTGAAACTAGGGGGAGTGAGCAGTTCTTC. This sequence encodes CASSRETRGSEQFF. The full variable domain, its missing parts supplied by reference TRBV18 and TRBJ2-1, is NAGVMQNPRHLVRRRGQEARLRCSPMKGHSHVYWYRQLPEEGLKFMVYLQKENIIDESGMPKERFSAEFPKEGPSILRIQQVVRGDSAAYFCASSRETRGSEQFFGPGTRLTVL.

The chain couples TRBV11-2 to TRBJ2-1, with TRBD1 identical over 8 bases. CDR1 is SGHAT and CDR2 is FQNNGV in the germline V gene. The CDR3 contains 14 residues. V shed 5 bases and J 3 bases; nucleotides not matched to a gene: 3. The CDR3 DNA sequence: TGTGCCAGCAGCCAAGGACAGGGCTACAATGAGCAGTTCTTC. This gives the protein CASSQGQGYNEQFF.

The genes are TRBV7-8 and TRBJ2-7; maybe TRBD1 (5 bases). The germline V and J ends were trimmed by 1 base and 3 bases, with 13 bases remaining between them. The CDR3 length is 15 residues. Germline values: CDR1 SGHVS, CDR2 FQNEAQ. As DNA, the CDR3 is TGTGCCAGCAGCTTAGGTGGCAGGGCGATCTACGAGCAGTACTTC. Residues: CASSLGGRAIYEQYF.

The rearrangement links TRBV9 to TRBJ2-7, with 8 bases identical to TRBD2. CDR1 is SGDLS and CDR2 is YYNGEE in the germline V gene. Germline trimming cut 2 bases from V and 6 bases from J; bases unmatched to any gene: 7. CDR3 size: 14 residues. The CDR3 protein is CASSVTGTSIEQYF. CDR3 DNA: TGTGCCAGCAGCGTTACCGGGACTAGTATCGAGCAGTACTTC.

The chain employs TRBV30 and TRBJ1-1; D is uncertain. V lost 4 bases and J 4 bases, leaving 4 bases between the germline ends. The germline V gene has CDR1 GTSNPN and CDR2 SVGIG (reference sequence). This CDR3 comprises 10 residues. CDR3: CAWKATEAFF. The CDR3 DNA sequence: TGTGCCTGGAAAGCCACTGAAGCTTTCTTT.